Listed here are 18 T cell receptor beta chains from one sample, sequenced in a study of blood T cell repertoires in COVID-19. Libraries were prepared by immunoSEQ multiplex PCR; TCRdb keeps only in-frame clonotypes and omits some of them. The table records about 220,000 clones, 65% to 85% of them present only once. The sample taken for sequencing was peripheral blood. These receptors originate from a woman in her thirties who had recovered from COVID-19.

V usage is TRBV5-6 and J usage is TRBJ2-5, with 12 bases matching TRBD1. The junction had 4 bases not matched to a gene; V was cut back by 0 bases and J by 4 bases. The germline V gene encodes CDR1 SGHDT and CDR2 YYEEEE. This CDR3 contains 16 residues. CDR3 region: CASSLVGTGGAETQYF. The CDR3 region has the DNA TGTGCCAGCAGCTTGGTGGGGACAGGGGGCGCAGAGACCCAGTACTTC.

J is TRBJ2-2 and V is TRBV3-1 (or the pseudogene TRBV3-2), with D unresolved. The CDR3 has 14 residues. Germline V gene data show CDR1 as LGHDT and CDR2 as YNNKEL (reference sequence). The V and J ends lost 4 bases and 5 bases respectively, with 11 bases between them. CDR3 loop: CASSLQVYTGELFF. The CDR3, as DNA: TGTGCCAGCAGCCTTCAGGTGTATACCGGGGAGCTGTTTTTT.

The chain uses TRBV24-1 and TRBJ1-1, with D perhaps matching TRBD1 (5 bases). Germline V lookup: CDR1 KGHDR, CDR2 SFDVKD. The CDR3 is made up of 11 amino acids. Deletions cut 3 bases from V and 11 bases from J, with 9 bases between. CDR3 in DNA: TGTGCCACCAGTGATAACAGGAACGCTTTCTTT. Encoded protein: CATSDNRNAFF.

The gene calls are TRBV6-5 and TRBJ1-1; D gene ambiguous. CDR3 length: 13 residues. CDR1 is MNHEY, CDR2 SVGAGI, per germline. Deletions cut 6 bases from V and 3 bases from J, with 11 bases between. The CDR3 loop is CASSPPRDTEAFF. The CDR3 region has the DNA TGTGCCAGCAGCCCACCCCGGGACACTGAAGCTTTCTTT.

This CDR3 is CASERGNTEAFF. DNA for the CDR3: TGTGCCAGCGAGAGAGGAAACACTGAAGCTTTCTTT. The chain employs TRBV9 and TRBJ1-1; the D is unclear. The V and J ends lost 7 bases and 2 bases respectively, with 9 bases between them. CDR1 is SGDLS and CDR2 is YYNGEE in the germline V gene. The CDR3 sequence is 12 residues long.

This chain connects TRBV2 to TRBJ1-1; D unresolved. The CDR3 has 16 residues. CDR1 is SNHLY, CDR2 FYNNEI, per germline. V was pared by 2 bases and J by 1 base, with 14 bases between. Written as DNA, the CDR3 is TGTGCCAGCAGTGAAACGGGTCGGAATAGGAACACTGAAGCTTTCTTT. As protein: CASSETGRNRNTEAFF.

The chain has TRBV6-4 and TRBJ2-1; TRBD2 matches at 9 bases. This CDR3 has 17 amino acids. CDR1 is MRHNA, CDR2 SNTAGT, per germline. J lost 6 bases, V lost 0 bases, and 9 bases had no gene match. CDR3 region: CASSDSYWTSVSNEQFF. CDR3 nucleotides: TGTGCCAGCAGTGACTCGTATTGGACTAGCGTCTCCAATGAGCAGTTCTTC.

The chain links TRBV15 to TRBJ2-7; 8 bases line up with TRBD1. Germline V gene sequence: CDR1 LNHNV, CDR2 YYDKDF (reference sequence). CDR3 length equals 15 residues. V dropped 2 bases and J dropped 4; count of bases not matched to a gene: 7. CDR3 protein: CATSRNRQGIYEQYF. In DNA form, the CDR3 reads TGTGCCACCAGCAGAAATCGACAGGGGATATACGAGCAGTACTTC.

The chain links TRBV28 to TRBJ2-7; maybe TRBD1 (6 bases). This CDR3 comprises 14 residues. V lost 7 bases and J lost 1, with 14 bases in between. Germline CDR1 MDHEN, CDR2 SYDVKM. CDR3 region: CASTDGQTSYEQYF. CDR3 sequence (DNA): TGTGCCAGCACCGATGGACAGACTTCCTACGAGCAGTACTTC.

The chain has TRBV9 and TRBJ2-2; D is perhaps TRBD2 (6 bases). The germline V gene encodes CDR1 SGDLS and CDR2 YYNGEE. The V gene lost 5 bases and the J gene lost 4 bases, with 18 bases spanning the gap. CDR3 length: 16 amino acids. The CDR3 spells CASSLVRAGSTGELFF. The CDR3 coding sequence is TGTGCCAGCAGTTTGGTACGGGCGGGGAGCACCGGGGAGCTGTTTTTT.

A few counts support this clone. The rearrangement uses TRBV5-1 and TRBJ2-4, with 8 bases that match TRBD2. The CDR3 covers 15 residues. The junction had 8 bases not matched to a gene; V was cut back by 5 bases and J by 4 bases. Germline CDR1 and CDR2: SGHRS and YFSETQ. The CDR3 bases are TGCGCCAGCAGATACATTAGCGGGGAAAAAAACATTCAGTACTTC. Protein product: CASRYISGEKNIQYF.

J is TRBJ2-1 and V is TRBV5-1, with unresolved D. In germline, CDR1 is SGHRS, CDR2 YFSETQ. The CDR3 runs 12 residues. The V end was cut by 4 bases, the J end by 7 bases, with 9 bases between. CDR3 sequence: CASSPGPNEQFF. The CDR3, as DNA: TGCGCCAGCAGCCCTGGCCCGAATGAGCAGTTCTTC. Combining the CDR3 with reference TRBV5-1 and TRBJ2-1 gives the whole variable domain KAGVTQTPRYLIKTRGQQVTLSCSPISGHRSVSWYQQTPGQGLQFLFEYFSETQRNKGNFPGRFSGRQFSNSRSEMNVSTLELGDSALYLCASSPGPNEQFFGPGTRLTVL.

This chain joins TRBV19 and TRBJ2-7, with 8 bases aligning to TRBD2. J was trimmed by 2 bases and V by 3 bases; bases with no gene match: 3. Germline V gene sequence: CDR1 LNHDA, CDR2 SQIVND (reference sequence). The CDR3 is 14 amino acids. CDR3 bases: TGTGCCAGTAGTATCCGGGGGGGCCCCTACGAGCAGTACTTC. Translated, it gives CASSIRGGPYEQYF.

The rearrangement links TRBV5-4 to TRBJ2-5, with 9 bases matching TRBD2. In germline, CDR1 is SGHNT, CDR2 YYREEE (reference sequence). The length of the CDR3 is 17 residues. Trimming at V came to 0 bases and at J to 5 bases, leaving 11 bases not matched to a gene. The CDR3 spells CASSLGHLSGRGETQYF. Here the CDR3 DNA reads TGTGCCAGCAGCTTGGGACACCTTAGCGGGAGAGGGGAGACCCAGTACTTC.

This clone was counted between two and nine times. The CDR3 loop reads CAWHRDRGPGNTIYF. For the CDR3, the DNA is TGTGCCTGGCACCGGGACAGGGGGCCTGGAAACACCATATATTTT. The chain recombines TRBV30 with TRBJ1-3, with 12 positions matching TRBD1. Per germline, CDR1 GTSNPN and CDR2 SVGIG (reference sequence). The CDR3 length is 15 residues. V shed 5 bases and J 2 bases; nucleotides not matched to a gene: 4.

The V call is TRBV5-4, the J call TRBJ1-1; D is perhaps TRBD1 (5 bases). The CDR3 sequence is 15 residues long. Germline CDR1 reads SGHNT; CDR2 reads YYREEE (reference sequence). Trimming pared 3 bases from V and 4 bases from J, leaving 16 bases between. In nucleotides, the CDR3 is TGTGCCAGCAGCTCCACAGGTTCATGGGGCACTGAAGCTTTCTTT. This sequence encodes CASSSTGSWGTEAFF.

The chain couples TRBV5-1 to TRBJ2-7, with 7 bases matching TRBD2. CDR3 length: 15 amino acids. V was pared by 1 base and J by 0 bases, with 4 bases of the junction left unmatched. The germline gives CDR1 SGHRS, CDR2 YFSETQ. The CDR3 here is CASSLMASGSYEQYF. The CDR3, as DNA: TGCGCCAGCAGCTTGATGGCTAGCGGCTCCTACGAGCAGTACTTC.

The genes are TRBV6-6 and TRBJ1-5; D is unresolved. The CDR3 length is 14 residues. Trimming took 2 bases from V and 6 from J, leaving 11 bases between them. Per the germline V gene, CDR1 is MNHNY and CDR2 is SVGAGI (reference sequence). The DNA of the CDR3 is TGTGCCAGCAGTTACGGGGATCGGGGTCAGCCCCAGCATTTT. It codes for CASSYGDRGQPQHF.